This is a list of T cell receptor beta chains from one sample in a study of blood T cells in healthy people across ages. TCRdb used MiXCR to reprocess the 5' RACE reads, holding one entry per CDR3 protein. The data contain 850,000 to 1,300,000 distinct CDR3 sequences, under 55% of them seen just once; the ten biggest clones take up approximately 20%. The sequenced sample consisted of blood. These receptors all come from a woman in her sixties or seventies in good health. CDR3s include the opening cysteine and the closing phenylalanine or tryptophan. D genes are given only for firm matches. The size entry is marked missing in some rows and otherwise reads once, few, many or a size class.

CDR3 length | J gene | D gene | V gene | clone size | CDR3 DNA | CDR3 protein
15 | TRBJ2-7 | TRBD1 | TRBV4-1 | - | TGCGCCAGCAGCCAGCTGGGACAGGGGGCGTACGAGCAGTACTTC | CASSQLGQGAYEQYF
15 | TRBJ2-5 | - | TRBV5-1 | - | TGCGCCAGCAGCTTGGCGGGACGGCCTTCGGAGACCCAGTACTTC | CASSLAGRPSETQYF
14 | TRBJ2-7 | TRBD2 | TRBV20-1 | many | TGCAGTGCCTCTGGGGGGACTAGCGGGTACGAGCAGTACTTC | CSASGGTSGYEQYF
14 | TRBJ2-3 | - | TRBV7-9 | - | TGTGCCAGCAGCTTACGACACCACACAGATACGCAGTATTTT | CASSLRHHTDTQYF
15 | TRBJ2-1 | TRBD2 | TRBV7-3 | - | TGTGCCAGCAGCTTGCGGCTAGCGGGGAACAATGAGCAGTTCTTC | CASSLRLAGNNEQFF
14 | TRBJ1-2 | TRBD1 | TRBV7-2 | - | TGTGCCAGCAGCTTTAGAGGGGGCGCCGCCGGCTACACCTTC | CASSFRGGAAGYTF
12 | TRBJ1-2 | - | TRBV29-1 | - | TGCAGCGTTGAGATGACAGGCTATGGCTACACCTTC | CSVEMTGYGYTF
15 | TRBJ2-3 | - | TRBV14 | once | TGTGCCAGCAGGAGGGTCGGCAGCCCGGGGGATACGCAGTATTTT | CASRRVGSPGDTQYF
16 | TRBJ2-7 | - | TRBV29-1 | - | TGCAGCGTTGAATTCCCTTGGCAGGGGTCGTCCTACGAGCAGTACTTC | CSVEFPWQGSSYEQYF
13 | TRBJ2-5 | - | TRBV9 | few | TGTGCCAGCGGATACGGCCCCCAAGAGACCCAGTACTTC | CASGYGPQETQYF
16 | TRBJ2-7 | - | TRBV20-1 | - | TGCAGTGCTAGAGGGGAGCCTCGGACCCCCTCCTACGAGCAGTACTTC | CSARGEPRTPSYEQYF
12 | TRBJ1-2 | TRBD1 | TRBV27 | few | TGTGCCAGCGGGCGGACAGGCCGGGACTACACCTTC | CASGRTGRDYTF
14 | TRBJ1-2 | - | TRBV5-1 | - | TGCGCCAGCAGCGTCGGCAGGGCGAACTATGGCTACACCTTC | CASSVGRANYGYTF
14 | TRBJ1-2 | - | TRBV18 | - | TGTGCCAGCTCACCAGGAGAGCCTTTATATGGCTACACCTTC | CASSPGEPLYGYTF
14 | TRBJ2-1 | TRBD1 | TRBV20-1 | few | TGCAGTGCTTGGGACAGGGGAGACTACAATGAGCAGTTCTTC | CSAWDRGDYNEQFF
16 | TRBJ2-1 | - | TRBV7-3 | - | TGTGCCAGCAGCTTGTTCCGGGCAGGGCGAGAGAATGAGCAGTTCTTC | CASSLFRAGRENEQFF
14 | TRBJ2-1 | TRBD2 | TRBV7-9 | - | TGTGCCAGCAGCCTAGCGGGAGAAGTTGATGAGCAGTTCTTC | CASSLAGEVDEQFF
14 | TRBJ2-7 | - | TRBV9 | once | TGTGCCAGCAGCGTATTAGGGTTCGGACCTGAGCAGTACTTC | CASSVLGFGPEQYF
16 | TRBJ2-7 | TRBD2 | TRBV4-2 | - | TGTGCCAGCAGCCAAGAAGCGAAGGTAGCGGGAGGGGAGCAGTACTTC | CASSQEAKVAGGEQYF
14 | TRBJ2-7 | - | TRBV6-2/TRBV6-3 | few | TGTGCCAGCAGTCCAGGGAAAGTTATGGTAGAGCAGTACTTC | CASSPGKVMVEQYF
14 | TRBJ2-3 | - | TRBV10-3 | - | TGTGCCATCAGTGTAGAATACGGCACAGATACGCAGTATTTT | CAISVEYGTDTQYF